A selection of T cell receptor beta chains follows, all from one sample in a study of blood T cell repertoires in COVID-19. Sequencing was performed with immunoSEQ multiplex PCR; in TCRdb, only in-frame clones are kept and a portion is missing. The table shows about 80,000 clones, with around 89% occurring only once. The sequenced sample was peripheral blood. These receptor sequences come from a woman older than 75 with active or convalescent COVID-19. The CDR3 runs from the conserved cysteine through the conserved F or W. The D gene is left open where the match is weak. Rows give clone size only sometimes, using once, few, many, or a class for an expanded clone.

. | TRBJ1-1 | . | TRBV2 | TGTGCCAGCAGTGAATTTACTGGGCAGGTCGTGAACACTGAAGCTTTCTTT | CASSEFTGQVVNTEAFF
. | TRBJ1-6 | TRBD1 | TRBV3-1/TRBV3-2 | TGTGCCAGCAGCCAAGGATCCGGGACAGGGGAAAGGTCCATATATTCACCCCTCCACTTT | CASSQGSGTGERSIYSPLHF
. | TRBJ2-2 | TRBD2 | TRBV10-3 | TGTGCCATCAGTACCGGGACTAGCGGTACGACGAACACCGGGGAGCTGTTTTTT | CAISTGTSGTTNTGELFF
. | TRBJ1-5 | . | TRBV2 | TGTGCCAGCAGTCGGCAGGTTAGCAATCAGCCCCAGCATTTT | CASSRQVSNQPQHF
. | TRBJ2-1 | . | TRBV3-1/TRBV3-2 | TGTGCCAGCAGCCAAGTCCCCTTTTCAGACAATGAGCAGTTCTTC | CASSQVPFSDNEQFF
. | TRBJ1-2 | TRBD1 | TRBV27 | TGTGCCAGCAGTTTAATGGACAGGGGAGGCTACACCTTC | CASSLMDRGGYTF
. | TRBJ2-7 | TRBD1 | TRBV5-1 | TGCGCCAGCAGCGGCAGACCTCGGGACAGCCATACCTACGAGCAGTACTTC | CASSGRPRDSHTYEQYF
. | TRBJ1-3 | . | TRBV3-1/TRBV3-2 | TGTGCCAGCAGCCACCCGAAGAAGGCAGGCAAAATTTCTGGAAACACCATATATTTT | CASSHPKKAGKISGNTIYF
. | TRBJ1-4 | TRBD1 | TRBV3-1/TRBV3-2 | TGTGCCAGCAGCCATACCTTGGGACAGGGAGATGAAAAACTGTTTTTT | CASSHTLGQGDEKLFF
. | TRBJ2-1 | TRBD2 | TRBV19 | TGTGCCAGTAGACAGCGGGAGGCCTACTACAATGAGCAGTTCTTC | CASRQREAYYNEQFF
once | TRBJ2-7 | TRBD2 | TRBV6-6 | TGTGCCAGCAGTTACTCGATGGCGGGAGGCGGCGAGCAGTACTTC | CASSYSMAGGGEQYF
. | TRBJ2-2 | TRBD1 | TRBV9 | TGTGCCAGCAGCGACAGGACAGGGCGAACCGGGGAGCTGTTTTTT | CASSDRTGRTGELFF
. | TRBJ1-6 | . | TRBV30 | TGTGCCTGCCTTCGGGGGGGGAGCTCCTATAATTCACCCCTCCACTTT | CACLRGGSSYNSPLHF
. | TRBJ2-1 | . | TRBV19 | TGTGCCAGTAGTATAGATCTTCGGGGTTTGTCCTCCTACAATGAGCAGTTCTTC | CASSIDLRGLSSYNEQFF
. | TRBJ2-3 | . | TRBV4-2 | TGTGCCAGCAGCCGAAGAAGGGTTGCGCCTAGCACCGAAACAGATACGCAGTATTTT | CASSRRRVAPSTETDTQYF
. | TRBJ2-3 | TRBD2 | TRBV7-2 | TGTGCCAGCAGCTTAAGCTGGAGCGGGAGAGCGAGAAGCACAGATACGCAGTATTTT | CASSLSWSGRARSTDTQYF
. | TRBJ1-2 | TRBD1 | TRBV5-1 | TGCGCCAGCAGCCCGGGTTGGACAGGGGGCCCTAACTATGGCTACACCTTC | CASSPGWTGGPNYGYTF
. | TRBJ2-1 | . | TRBV27 | TGTGCCAGCAGTTTGACAATAGCGTATCCCTACAATGAGCAGTTCTTC | CASSLTIAYPYNEQFF
. | TRBJ2-3 | TRBD2 | TRBV5-1 | TGCGCCAGCAGCTTGGGGACTAGCGGGAGGGCCAGAGATACGCAGTATTTT | CASSLGTSGRARDTQYF
. | TRBJ1-1 | TRBD1 | TRBV18 | TGTGCCAGCTCACCCGAACCGGACAGGGGGCTCATGAACACTGAAGCTTTCTTT | CASSPEPDRGLMNTEAFF
. | TRBJ2-2 | . | TRBV20-1 | TGCAGTGCTAGTGGCGGGGCCGGGGAGCTGTTTTTT | CSASGGAGELFF
. | TRBJ2-1 | . | TRBV20-1 | TGCAGTGCTAGTAGGCAGGGAATTTACAATGAGCAGTTCTTC | CSASRQGIYNEQFF
. | TRBJ2-2 | TRBD2 | TRBV2 | TGTGCCAGCAGTACTAGCGCCCTAAGGACCGGGGAGCTGTTTTTT | CASSTSALRTGELFF
. | TRBJ2-1 | . | TRBV2 | TGTGCCAGCAGGTTTAGCGGAGTACCCCCCAATGAGCAGTTCTTC | CASRFSGVPPNEQFF
. | TRBJ2-7 | TRBD2 | TRBV5-4 | TGTGCCAGCAGCAGTGGACTAGCGGGAGGACCCTACGAGCAGTACTTC | CASSSGLAGGPYEQYF
few | TRBJ1-5 | . | TRBV7-2 | TGTGCCAGCAGCTTAAGTGGGGGGGCGAATCAGCCCCAGCATTTT | CASSLSGGANQPQHF
once | TRBJ2-3 | TRBD1 | TRBV9 | TGTGCCAGCAGCGGCCGGGACAGGGAAACAGATACGCAGTATTTT | CASSGRDRETDTQYF
. | TRBJ1-5 | . | TRBV19 | TGTGCCAGTAGTATAGGGCAGGCAAGCAATCAGCCCCAGCATTTT | CASSIGQASNQPQHF
. | TRBJ1-2 | . | TRBV19 | TGTGCCAGTAGTATAAGGCAGGCGACCTCCGCGGGGAATGGCTACACCTTC | CASSIRQATSAGNGYTF
. | TRBJ1-4 | TRBD1 | TRBV24-1 | TGTGCCACCAGTGACCCACGGGACAGCGGGGAAAAACTGTTTTTT | CATSDPRDSGEKLFF
. | TRBJ1-1 | . | TRBV3-1/TRBV3-2 | TGTGCCAGCAGCCAGTTCGTCGGGATTGAAGCTTTCTTT | CASSQFVGIEAFF
. | TRBJ2-5 | TRBD2 | TRBV18 | TGTGCCAGCGCCTTCGGGGGGGATGAGGAGACCCAGTACTTC | CASAFGGDEETQYF
once | TRBJ1-4 | TRBD1 | TRBV9 | TGTGCCAGCAGCGGGGGACAGGGATCAGAAAAACTGTTTTTT | CASSGGQGSEKLFF
. | TRBJ1-1 | TRBD1 | TRBV28 | TGTGCCAGCAGTGACTCGACAGGGCCCACTGCTGAAGCTTTCTTT | CASSDSTGPTAEAFF
. | TRBJ1-1 | . | TRBV27 | TGTGCCAGCAGTATTGACCAGACAGCCCCGACCTTT | CASSIDQTAPTF
. | TRBJ2-7 | TRBD2 | TRBV7-2 | TGTGCCAGCAGCTTATACGGCATGCCGGGAGGGGAGCAGTACTTC | CASSLYGMPGGEQYF
. | TRBJ2-7 | TRBD1 | TRBV19 | TGTGCCAGTAGACCCGGGACAGGGAAAACCTACGAGCAGTACTTC | CASRPGTGKTYEQYF
. | TRBJ1-1 | . | TRBV29-1 | TGCAGCGGCAGGGAAAACATGAACACTGAAGCTTTCTTT | CSGRENMNTEAFF
. | TRBJ1-2 | . | TRBV12-3/TRBV12-4 | TGTGCCAGCAGTTTTGGGGCCAGGAATGGCTACACCTTC | CASSFGARNGYTF
. | TRBJ2-6 | . | TRBV6-2/TRBV6-3 | TGTGCCAGCAGTAACCCCGGGGGCTCTGGGGCCAACGTCCTGACTTTC | CASSNPGGSGANVLTF
. | TRBJ1-1 | . | TRBV5-1 | TGCGCCACCTCTGAGGTGGGGAACACTGAAGCTTTCTTT | CATSEVGNTEAFF
. | TRBJ2-1 | TRBD1 | TRBV2 | TGTGCCAGCAGTTTGGGGACAGGAGACAATGAGCAGTTCTTC | CASSLGTGDNEQFF
few | TRBJ2-2 | . | TRBV7-9 | TGTGCCAGCAGCCTAGAAGGGGGTGGCACCGGGGAGCTGTTTTTT | CASSLEGGGTGELFF
. | TRBJ1-4 | . | TRBV10-2 | TGCGCCAGCAGTGAACATCGGCAGGGAGGTGGATTGCTGTTTTTT | CASSEHRQGGGLLFF
. | TRBJ2-1 | TRBD2 | TRBV5-1 | TGCGCCAGCAGCTTGGGAGCGGGACTTAACAATGAGCAGTTCTTC | CASSLGAGLNNEQFF
. | TRBJ2-7 | TRBD1 | TRBV6-6 | TGTGCCAGCAGTAATTCGGGGACAGGTGGTGGCGAGCAGTACTTC | CASSNSGTGGGEQYF
. | TRBJ1-5 | TRBD1 | TRBV4-1 | TGCGCCAGCAGAGACTTCGACAGGGGCAATCAGCCCCAGCATTTT | CASRDFDRGNQPQHF
. | TRBJ2-1 | . | TRBV5-1 | TGCGCCAGCAGGACAGGTCTATTGGGTTTTGGTGAGCAGTTCTTC | CASRTGLLGFGEQFF
. | TRBJ2-5 | . | TRBV19 | TGTGCCAGTAGTATAGGGGCTGGACAAGAGACCCAGTACTTC | CASSIGAGQETQYF
. | TRBJ2-2 | . | TRBV2 | TGTGCCAGCAGTGAAACGGTCGGAGGCGGGGAGCTGTTTTTT | CASSETVGGGELFF
. | TRBJ2-2 | TRBD2 | TRBV18 | TGTGCCAGCTCACCACCGCTTGGTAGCGGGACGAACACCGGGGAGCTGTTTTTT | CASSPPLGSGTNTGELFF
few | TRBJ2-1 | TRBD2 | TRBV9 | TGTGCCAGCAGCGTCCTGACTAGCGGGAGTTCCTACAATGAGCAGTTCTTC | CASSVLTSGSSYNEQFF
. | TRBJ2-1 | TRBD2 | TRBV6-5 | TGTGCCAGCAGGCTACTAGCGGGAGTGGTAAATGAGCAGTTCTTC | CASRLLAGVVNEQFF
. | TRBJ2-7 | . | TRBV11-2 | TGTGCCAGCAGCTTAGAACAGGTAGCCTACGAGCAGTACTTC | CASSLEQVAYEQYF
. | TRBJ1-1 | . | TRBV5-6 | TGTGCCAGCAGGACAAACTCAATGGGTGAAGCTTTCTTT | CASRTNSMGEAFF
. | TRBJ2-7 | . | TRBV14 | TGTGCCAGCAGCCAGACTATCACCTACGAGCAGTACTTC | CASSQTITYEQYF
. | TRBJ2-2 | TRBD2 | TRBV7-3 | TGTGCCAGCAGCCCCACTAGCGGGAGGGCCCCCGGGGAGCTGTTTTTT | CASSPTSGRAPGELFF
. | TRBJ1-2 | TRBD1 | TRBV28 | TGTGTAACAGGGGAGGACTATGGCTACACCTTC | CVTGEDYGYTF
. | TRBJ2-7 | TRBD1 | TRBV2 | TGTGCCAGCAGAACTTACAGGGGAACTTACGAGCAGTACTTC | CASRTYRGTYEQYF